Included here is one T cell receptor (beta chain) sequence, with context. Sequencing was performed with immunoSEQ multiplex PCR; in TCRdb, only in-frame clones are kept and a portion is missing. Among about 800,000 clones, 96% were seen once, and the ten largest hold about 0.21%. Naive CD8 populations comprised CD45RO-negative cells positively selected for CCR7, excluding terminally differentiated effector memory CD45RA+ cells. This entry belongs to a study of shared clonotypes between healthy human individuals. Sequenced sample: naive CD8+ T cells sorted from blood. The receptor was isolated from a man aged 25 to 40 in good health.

The DNA for the CDR3 is TGTGCCAGCAGTTCGCGTCCACCCACTGAAGCTTTCTTT. It codes for CASSSRPPTEAFF. The rearrangement uses TRBV27 and TRBJ1-1; D unresolved. CDR1 and CDR2 from the germline V gene are MNHEY and SMNVEV (reference sequence). V lost 4 bases and J lost 4, with 10 bases in between. This CDR3 region has 13 residues.